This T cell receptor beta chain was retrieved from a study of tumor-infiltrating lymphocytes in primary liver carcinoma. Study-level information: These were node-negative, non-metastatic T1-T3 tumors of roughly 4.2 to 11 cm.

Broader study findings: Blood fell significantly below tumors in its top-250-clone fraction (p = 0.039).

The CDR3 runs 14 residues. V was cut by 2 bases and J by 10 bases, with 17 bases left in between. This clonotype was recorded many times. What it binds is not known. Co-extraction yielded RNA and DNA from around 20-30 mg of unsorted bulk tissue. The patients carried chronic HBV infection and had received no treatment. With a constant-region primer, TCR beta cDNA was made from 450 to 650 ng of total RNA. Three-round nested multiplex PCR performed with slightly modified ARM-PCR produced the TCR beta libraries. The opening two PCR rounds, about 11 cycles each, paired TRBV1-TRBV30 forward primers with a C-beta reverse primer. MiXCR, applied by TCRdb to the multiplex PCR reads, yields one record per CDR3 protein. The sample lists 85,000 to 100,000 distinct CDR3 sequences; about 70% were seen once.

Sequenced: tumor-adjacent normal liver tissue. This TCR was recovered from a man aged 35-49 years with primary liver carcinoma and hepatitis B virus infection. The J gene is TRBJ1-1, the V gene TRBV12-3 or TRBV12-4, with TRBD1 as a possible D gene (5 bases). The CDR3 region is CASSLRQGEVVAFF. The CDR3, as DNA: TGTGCCAGCAGTTTACGCCAGGGAGAGGTGGTAGCTTTCTTT.